This T cell receptor (beta chain) was found in a study of T cells in Graves' hyperthyroidism and ophthalmopathy. Study conclusions and caveats: Blood shared most expanded thyroid clonotypes above 0.001. In validation, the model predicted ophthalmopathy. These predictions came a median 6.5 months before onset.

PBMCs were obtained from 10 ml fresh peripheral blood. This clonotype was seen repeatedly, ten times or more. Its antigen is not identified. Germline CDR1 and CDR2: MNHNS and SASEGT. J gave up 6 bases and V 6 bases, and 12 bases lay outside the gene matches. The CDR3 length is 15 residues. From RNA transcripts, TCR beta CDR3 regions were amplified. The HTBI set primed first-round TCR CDR3 RT-PCR. TCRdb fed the multiplex PCR reads into MiXCR, producing one record per CDR3 protein. The table records about 400,000 distinct CDR3 sequences, around 15% of them present only once. Input material: blood. This rearrangement joins TRBV6-1 to TRBJ1-2, with TRBD1 identical over 8 bases. This sequence originates from a woman aged 55-75 years with Graves' ophthalmopathy. As DNA, the CDR3 is TGTGCCAGCAGGTTACAACAGACAGGGGCTCATGGCTACACCTTC. It is translated as CASRLQQTGAHGYTF.